These 27 T cell receptor beta chains originate from one sample sequenced in a study of T-cell reconstitution after alpha-beta-depleted transplantation in children. Unique molecular identifiers were incorporated into the prepared TCRbeta library. TCRdb called the PCR reads again in MiXCR, with one record for every CDR3 protein. The sample gives about 360,000 distinct CDR3 sequences, about 14% of which show up once; around 4% is in the top ten. The input for sequencing was PBMCs, taken from the stem cell graft. Every receptor here comes from a human donor who donated a stem cell graft to a child with Fanconi anemia.

This clonotype turned up a few times. The V and J genes are TRBV7-2 and TRBJ2-1; TRBD2 matches at 7 bases. The length of the CDR3 is 14 residues. V gave up 5 bases and J gave up 7 bases; unmatched junction bases: 8. Germline CDR1 reads SGHTA; CDR2 reads FQGNSA. CDR3 DNA sequence: TGTGCCAGCAGCCGGGGCGGGCGGGGGAATGAGCAGTTCTTC. This gives the protein CASSRGGRGNEQFF. Combining the CDR3 with reference TRBV7-2 and TRBJ2-1 gives the whole variable domain GAGVSQSPSNKVTEKGKDVELRCDPISGHTALYWYRQSLGQGLEFLIYFQGNSAPDKSGLPSDRFSAERTGGSVSTLTIQRTQQEDSAVYLCASSRGGRGNEQFFGPGTRLTVL.

This clonotype was seen a handful of times. The chain has TRBV9 and TRBJ2-1, with TRBD2 matching over 12 bases. J lost 5 bases, V lost 4 bases, and 1 base had no gene match. The CDR3 covers 14 residues. Per the germline V gene, CDR1 is SGDLS and CDR2 is YYNGEE. For the CDR3, the DNA is TGTGCCAGCAGCAGGACTAGCGGGGACAATGAGCAGTTCTTC. Its protein product is CASSRTSGDNEQFF.

The chain joins TRBV7-9 to TRBJ2-1; 13 bases are a match to TRBD2. The V and J ends lost 8 bases and 7 bases, in that order; junction bases with no gene match: 8. The CDR3 covers 15 residues. CDR1 is SEHNR, CDR2 FQNEAQ, per germline (reference sequence). The CDR3 reads CASLRGGLAGNEQFF. The CDR3 DNA is TGTGCCAGCCTCAGGGGGGGACTAGCGGGAAATGAGCAGTTCTTC.

This clonotype showed up just a few times. This chain joins TRBV7-9 and TRBJ2-2; D gene ambiguous. The CDR3 loop spans 16 amino acids. Germline lookup yields CDR1 SEHNR and CDR2 FQNEAQ (reference sequence). Trimming pared 1 base from V and 4 bases from J, leaving 13 bases between. This CDR3 is CASSLEGSAFTGELFF. The CDR3 DNA reads TGTGCCAGCAGCTTAGAAGGGTCGGCGTTCACCGGGGAGCTGTTTTTT.

V and J are TRBV5-1 and TRBJ1-2; no firm D call. V was trimmed by 0 bases and J by 4 bases, leaving 10 bases between them. This CDR3 has 14 amino acids. CDR1 SGHRS and CDR2 YFSETQ come from the germline V gene. The CDR3 DNA follows: TGCGCCAGCAGCTTGGGAGGGCGGATCTATGGCTACACCTTC. This sequence encodes CASSLGGRIYGYTF.

The gene calls are TRBV14 and TRBJ2-7, with D uncertain. Germline loops: CDR1 SGHDN, CDR2 FVKESK. The CDR3 runs 14 residues. Trimming took 0 bases from V and 0 from J, leaving 6 bases between them. The CDR3 is CASSQEDVSYEQYF. The CDR3 DNA sequence: TGTGCCAGCAGCCAAGAGGACGTCTCCTACGAGCAGTACTTC.

This clonotype was seen only a few times. The chain carries TRBV12-3 or TRBV12-4 and TRBJ2-7; perhaps D is TRBD1 or TRBD2 (6 bases each). Trimming left V 6 bases short and J 5 bases short, with 20 bases between. The CDR3 consists of 15 residues. DNA for the CDR3: TGTGCCAGCAGCCGGAGGGGGGACACCACCCACGAGCAGTACTTC. This encodes CASSRRGDTTHEQYF.

This clonotype has only a few counts. This chain links TRBV20-1 with TRBJ2-3; 12 nucleotides agree with TRBD2. J was trimmed by 14 bases and V by 3 bases; bases with no gene match: 3. The CDR3 consists of 11 residues. Per germline, CDR1 DFQATT and CDR2 SNEGSKA (reference sequence). This CDR3 is CSASLAGGPYF. The CDR3 region has the DNA TGCAGTGCTAGTCTAGCGGGGGGGCCGTATTTT.

A few counts support this clonotype. The chain carries TRBV6-1 and TRBJ1-2; 7 nucleotides line up with TRBD1. CDR1 is MNHNS and CDR2 is SASEGT in the germline V gene. The CDR3 totals 13 residues. J gave up 4 bases and V 6 bases, and 5 bases lay outside the gene matches. The CDR3 here is CASRLQGPYGYTF. As DNA, the CDR3 is TGTGCCAGCAGACTACAGGGGCCCTATGGCTACACCTTC.

The chain carries TRBV27 and TRBJ2-2; 7 nucleotides match TRBD2. V dropped 3 bases and J dropped 8; count of bases not matched to a gene: 6. The CDR3 runs to 14 residues. The germline gives CDR1 MNHEY, CDR2 SMNVEV (reference sequence). CDR3 in DNA: TGTGCCAGCAGTTTGGGAGGGTCTATTGGGGAGCTGTTTTTT. Encoded protein: CASSLGGSIGELFF.

This clonotype was detected a few times. This chain uses TRBV5-1 with TRBJ2-1; D unclear. Between the trimmed V and J ends, which lost 2 bases and 10 bases, there was a span of 13 bases. Germline lookup yields CDR1 SGHRS and CDR2 YFSETQ. The CDR3 contains 13 residues. The CDR3 DNA follows: TGCGCCAGCAGCTTAAGGGCCCGGAACGAGCAGTTCTTC. Its translation: CASSLRARNEQFF.

At least ten counts were recorded for this clonotype. The chain has TRBV20-1 and TRBJ2-1, with 7 positions matching TRBD2. The trim removed 3 bases at V and 0 bases at J, leaving 17 bases unmatched. Per the germline V gene, CDR1 is DFQATT and CDR2 is SNEGSKA (reference sequence). The CDR3 totals 19 residues. This CDR3 is CSASAPGGGSLSSYNEQFF. In nucleotides, the CDR3 is TGCAGTGCTAGTGCCCCTGGGGGGGGTTCCCTGAGCTCCTACAATGAGCAGTTCTTC.

This clonotype has ten or more counts. V usage is TRBV6-5 and J usage is TRBJ2-2; no clear D gene. V gave up 0 bases and J gave up 7 bases, with 6 bases separating them. Germline V lookup: CDR1 MNHEY, CDR2 SVGAGI. This CDR3 region has 13 residues. CDR3 residues: CASSYSTVGELFF. Written as DNA, the CDR3 is TGTGCCAGCAGTTACTCGACGGTCGGGGAGCTGTTTTTT.

This clonotype has just a few counts. The gene calls are TRBV4-3 and TRBJ2-1; 10 nucleotides match TRBD1. J gave up 13 bases and V 3 bases, and 3 bases lay outside the gene matches. CDR1 is LGHNA, CDR2 YSLEER, per germline. The CDR3 consists of 12 residues. The CDR3 DNA follows: TGCGCCAGCAGCCATGGACAGGGGGGCCAGTTCTTC. Its translation: CASSHGQGGQFF.

In the case of this clonotype: Since a much larger clone is just one base distant, this may be a read error. Without the conserved terminal phenylalanine or tryptophan, this CDR3 likely stems from a read error. The rearrangement joins TRBV28 to TRBJ1-4; D possibly corresponds to TRBD1 (6 bases). This CDR3 region has 13 residues. Germline CDR1 and CDR2: MDHEN and SYDVKM. Trimming pared 7 bases from V and 7 bases from J, leaving 13 bases between. The CDR3 nucleotides are TGTGCCAGCACCGTACAGGGAGGTGAAAAACTGTTTTGT. Translating gives CASTVQGGEKLFC.

This rearrangement joins TRBV11-1 to TRBJ2-2, with D possibly TRBD2 on 7 matching bases. V dropped 5 bases and J dropped 3 bases, with 22 bases sitting between them. The CDR3 has 18 residues. Germline CDR1 and CDR2: SGHAT and FQDESV (reference sequence). CDR3 amino acids: CASSGSRGGARYTGELFF. DNA of the CDR3: TGTGCCAGCAGCGGCTCCCGAGGGGGGGCGCGTTACACCGGGGAGCTGTTTTTT.

The chain couples TRBV12-3 or TRBV12-4 to TRBJ2-5, with D tentatively TRBD1 or TRBD2 (5 bases each). This CDR3 contains 17 residues. Deletions cut 7 bases from V and 4 bases from J, with 25 bases between. The CDR3 nucleotides read TGTGCCAGCACCCCGGGACCGGCGATGTATTCTTTAGAGACCCAGTACTTC. Its translation is CASTPGPAMYSLETQYF.

This clonotype turned up a few times. The rearrangement links TRBV27 to TRBJ1-5; D is uncertain. The CDR3 has 15 amino acids. V lost 8 bases to trimming and J lost 0 bases, with 14 bases between them. From germline, CDR1 is MNHEY and CDR2 SMNVEV (reference sequence). The CDR3 DNA reads as TGTGCCAGCGCTGCATTCGGGTATAGCAATCAGCCCCAGCATTTT. Encoded protein: CASAAFGYSNQPQHF.

This clonotype was counted at least ten times. The chain recombines TRBV6-5 with TRBJ1-1, with 10 nucleotides matching TRBD1. The CDR3 is 17 amino acids. Unmatched junction bases numbered 4, after V lost 0 bases and J lost 0 bases. Germline CDR1 MNHEY, CDR2 SVGAGI. DNA of the CDR3: TGTGCCAGCAGTTACTCGCGGGACAGGGGACTGAACACTGAAGCTTTCTTT. It codes for CASSYSRDRGLNTEAFF.

This clonotype was recorded a few times. The chain links TRBV20-1 to TRBJ2-5, with 7 bases lining up with TRBD2. Germline values: CDR1 DFQATT, CDR2 SNEGSKA (reference sequence). The CDR3 has 12 residues. Trimming took 3 bases from V and 3 from J; bases not matched to a gene: 1. CDR3 bases: TGCAGTGCTAGGGGGGGGGAAGAGACCCAGTACTTC. This codes for CSARGGEETQYF.

This clonotype was counted at least ten times. This rearrangement joins TRBV9 to TRBJ2-1; weak D call: TRBD1 (5 bases). The CDR3 consists of 15 residues. The V end was cut by 4 bases, the J end by 2 bases, with 13 bases between. Germline values: CDR1 SGDLS, CDR2 YYNGEE. The CDR3 loop is CASSMDMTPYNEQFF. As DNA, the CDR3 is TGTGCCAGCAGCATGGACATGACCCCCTACAATGAGCAGTTCTTC.

This clonotype has at least ten counts. The chain joins TRBV3-1 to TRBJ2-1; D is unclear. Trimming took 2 bases from V and 6 from J, leaving 8 bases between them. The CDR3 loop spans 13 amino acids. Germline values: CDR1 LGHDT, CDR2 YNNKEL (reference sequence). The CDR3 DNA reads TGTGCCAGCAGCCAACGGTCGGGCAATGAGCAGTTCTTC. It is translated as CASSQRSGNEQFF.

Only a few counts were recorded for this clonotype. The chain combines TRBV5-5 with TRBJ2-7; 12 bases are shared with TRBD1. The CDR3 loop spans 15 amino acids. J lost 5 bases, V lost 4 bases, and 7 bases had no gene match. The V gene's germline CDR1 is SGHKS and CDR2 YYEKEE (reference sequence). The CDR3 region is CASSRDRGRLNEQYV. The CDR3 DNA reads as TGTGCCAGCAGCCGGGACAGGGGGCGCCTCAACGAGCAGTACGTC.

This clonotype was picked up a small number of times. The J gene is TRBJ2-3, the V gene TRBV4-3; tentatively, D is TRBD2 (5 bases). V was pared by 6 bases and J by 4 bases, with 17 bases between. There are 15 residues in the CDR3. CDR1 is LGHNA and CDR2 is YSLEER in the germline V gene. CDR3 nucleotide sequence: TGCGCCAGCAGACTAAGCGGTACTGGGGCAGATACGCAGTATTTT. It encodes CASRLSGTGADTQYF.

This chain uses TRBV11-2 with TRBJ2-7; D not certain. The V end was cut by 5 bases, the J end by 1 base, with 18 bases between. This CDR3 spans 16 amino acids. Germline V gene sequence: CDR1 SGHAT, CDR2 FQNNGV. DNA of the CDR3: TGTGCCAGCAGCCCTACTCTTACTGGTTTTTCCTACGAGCAGTACGTC. The encoded protein is CASSPTLTGFSYEQYV.

At least ten counts were recorded for this clonotype. The J gene is TRBJ1-2, the V gene TRBV7-9; a possible D gene is TRBD1 (5 bases). The CDR3 runs to 15 residues. Germline V gene sequence: CDR1 SEHNR, CDR2 FQNEAQ (reference sequence). Deletions cut 1 base from V and 2 bases from J, with 11 bases between. CDR3 residues: CASSLEGPPNYGYTF. The CDR3 coding sequence is TGTGCCAGCAGCTTAGAGGGACCGCCGAACTATGGCTACACCTTC.

Ten or more counts support this clonotype. The rearrangement joins TRBV5-5 to TRBJ1-1; 8 bases line up with TRBD1. CDR3 size: 15 residues. Germline CDR1 is SGHKS and CDR2 is YYEKEE (reference sequence). V trimming: 2 bases; J trimming: 2 bases; junction bases outside the gene matches: 5. The CDR3 protein is CASSFSGQGNTEAFF. The CDR3 DNA sequence: TGTGCCAGCAGCTTTTCAGGACAGGGAAACACTGAAGCTTTCTTT.